These 9 T cell receptor beta chains were all obtained from the same sample, sequenced in a study of cytomegalovirus exposure and HLA in healthy donors. The PCR employed 60 Vbeta primers together with 13 Jbeta primers. Repertoires were generated with immunoSEQ multiplex PCR, while TCRdb's copy carries only in-frame clones and drops some. The sample's table shows 150,000 or so clones. The sequenced sample consisted of PBMCs. The source of these receptors is a woman in her 50s in good health and CMV-seronegative.

This chain uses TRBV5-4 with TRBJ2-3; 7 bases are shared with TRBD1. Trimming cost V 2 bases and J 2 bases; bases outside gene matches: 8. CDR1 is SGHNT and CDR2 is YYREEE in the germline V gene (reference sequence). The CDR3 has 16 amino acids. The CDR3 loop reads CASSLPGTAFTDTQYF. CDR3 coding DNA: TGTGCCAGCAGCTTACCCGGGACAGCTTTCACAGATACGCAGTATTTT.

The chain combines TRBV11-2 with TRBJ1-6, with D possibly TRBD1 on 5 matching bases. V was shortened by 6 bases and J by 9 bases, with 18 bases between the two germline ends. Germline CDR1 SGHAT, CDR2 FQNNGV. This CDR3 has 15 residues. CDR3 nucleotides: TGTGCCAGCAGATCCATTCAGGGCCCGATTTCACCCCTCCACTTT. Its protein is CASRSIQGPISPLHF.

The rearrangement links TRBV6-5 to TRBJ2-7; tentatively, D is TRBD1 (6 bases). CDR1 is MNHEY, CDR2 SVGAGI, per germline. CDR3 size: 13 residues. The V end lost 7 bases, the J end lost 2 bases, and 12 bases lay between the germline ends. The CDR3 nucleotides read TGTGCCAGCACCGAAACAGGGACCTACGAGCAGTACTTC. It specifies CASTETGTYEQYF.

The chain employs TRBV10-3 and TRBJ2-3; D ambiguous. Germline V gene lookup returns CDR1 ENHRY and CDR2 SYGVKD. The CDR3 has 14 residues. Trimming shortened V by 3 bases and J by 0 bases, and 7 bases separated the two germline ends. The CDR3 protein is CAISDRHSTDTQYF. CDR3 DNA: TGTGCCATCAGTGACAGGCATAGCACAGATACGCAGTATTTT.

The chain couples TRBV29-1 to TRBJ2-1; 7 bases line up with TRBD2. Trimming cost V 7 bases and J 0 bases; bases outside gene matches: 6. The germline V gene encodes CDR1 SQVTM and CDR2 ANQGSEA. There are 14 residues in the CDR3. This CDR3 reads CSARGGSSYNEQFF. In nucleotides, the CDR3 is TGCAGCGCTCGCGGGGGTAGCTCCTACAATGAGCAGTTCTTC.

This chain joins TRBV5-1 and TRBJ2-2; D is possibly TRBD1 (5 bases). The germline CDR1 and CDR2 sequences are SGHRS and YFSETQ. This CDR3 region has 15 residues. Trimming cost V 1 base and J 0 bases, with 7 bases left between them. The CDR3 here is CASSLQGPNTGELFF. CDR3 nucleotide sequence: TGCGCCAGCAGCTTGCAGGGCCCGAACACCGGGGAGCTGTTTTTT.

The chain is built from TRBV6-5 and TRBJ1-5, with 9 bases matching TRBD1. The CDR3 extends over 13 amino acids. Germline V gene sequence: CDR1 MNHEY, CDR2 SVGAGI. V shed 5 bases and J 6 bases; nucleotides not matched to a gene: 2. Here the CDR3 DNA reads TGTGCCAGCAGTGGGACAGGGCTTCAGCCCCAGCATTTT. It specifies CASSGTGLQPQHF.

This chain links TRBV6-5 with TRBJ1-1; TRBD1 agrees at 8 bases. In germline, CDR1 is MNHEY, CDR2 SVGAGI. The CDR3 is made up of 15 amino acids. V dropped 0 bases and J dropped 5; count of bases not matched to a gene: 5. Written as DNA, the CDR3 is TGTGCCAGCAGTTACTCGACAGGGGTGGGGACTGAAGCTTTCTTT. Protein product: CASSYSTGVGTEAFF.

The chain has TRBV7-9 and TRBJ2-3; D may be TRBD1 (6 bases). The CDR3 loop spans 11 amino acids. Trimming took 5 bases from V and 6 from J, leaving 6 bases between them. Germline values: CDR1 SEHNR, CDR2 FQNEAQ (reference sequence). CDR3 nucleotides: TGTGCCAGCAGCCAGGGGGATACGCAGTATTTT. It is translated as CASSQGDTQYF.